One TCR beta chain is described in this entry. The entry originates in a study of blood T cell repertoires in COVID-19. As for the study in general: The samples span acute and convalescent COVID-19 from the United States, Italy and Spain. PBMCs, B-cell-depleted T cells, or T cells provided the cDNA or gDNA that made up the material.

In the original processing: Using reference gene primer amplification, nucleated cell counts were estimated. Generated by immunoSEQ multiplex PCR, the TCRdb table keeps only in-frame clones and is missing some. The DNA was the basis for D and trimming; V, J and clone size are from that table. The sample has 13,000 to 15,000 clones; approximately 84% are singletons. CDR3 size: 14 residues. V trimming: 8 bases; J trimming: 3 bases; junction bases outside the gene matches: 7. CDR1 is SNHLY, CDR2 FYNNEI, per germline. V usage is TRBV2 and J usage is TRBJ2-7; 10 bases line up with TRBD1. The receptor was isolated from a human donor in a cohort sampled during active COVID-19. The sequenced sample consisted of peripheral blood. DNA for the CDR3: TGTGCCAGCGGGGGGCGGACAGGGGGCTACGAGCAGTACTTC. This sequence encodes CASGGRTGGYEQYF.